These 24 T cell receptor beta chains share one sample of origin, sequenced in a study of cytomegalovirus exposure and HLA in healthy donors (dated by TCRdb to about 2017). The library was generated by the immunoSEQ multiplex PCR assay. A mixture of 60 forward primers for TCR Vbeta segments and 13 reverse primers for TCR Jbeta segments was used in the multiplex PCR. Drawn from immuneACCESS, this table holds only the in-frame rearrangements with V and J called that TCRdb kept. Clones are partly lost; checked studies trace under half to an unresolved V gene and leave the rest unexplained. This sample's records show 30,000 to 40,000 clones. 8.9% of the sample rests with the top ten. The sequenced sample was PBMCs. Every receptor here comes from a man aged 35-49 years in good health and CMV-seropositive.

The chain couples TRBV5-6 to TRBJ2-7; no firm D call. The V gene's germline CDR1 is SGHDT and CDR2 YYEEEE. With 1 base removed from V and 4 bases from J, the gap between germline ends came to 6 bases. The CDR3 is 12 residues long. The CDR3 nucleotides read TGTGCCAGCAGCTTGCTACTATACGAGCAGTACTTC. It codes for CASSLLLYEQYF.

The rearrangement uses TRBV5-3 and TRBJ2-7, with 8 bases fitting TRBD2. TRBV5-3 is labeled an ORF, and its function is uncertain. V lost 4 bases, J lost 2 bases, and 8 bases stayed unmatched. The CDR3 is 15 residues long. CDR3 region: CARSPPGLGAYEQYF. In nucleotides, the CDR3 is TGTGCCAGAAGCCCCCCGGGACTAGGAGCCTACGAGCAGTACTTC.

The V call is TRBV7-9, the J call TRBJ2-5; TRBD1 is a possible D gene (6 bases). Trimming took off 5 bases at V and 2 bases at J, with 15 bases between the two ends. This CDR3 is 15 amino acids long. Germline V gene data show CDR1 as SEHNR and CDR2 as FQNEAQ (reference sequence). The CDR3 DNA sequence: TGTGCCAGCAGCAGCAAAGGGACACCTCAAGAGACCCAGTACTTC. Its translation: CASSSKGTPQETQYF.

The chain recombines TRBV7-2 with TRBJ1-1; 9 bases map to TRBD1. This CDR3 region has 15 residues. V lost 1 base, J lost 0 bases, and 0 bases stayed unmatched. Germline V lookup: CDR1 SGHTA, CDR2 FQGNSA. CDR3 sequence reads: CASSLGDRVNTEAFF. CDR3 in DNA: TGTGCCAGCAGCTTAGGGGACAGGGTGAACACTGAAGCTTTCTTT.

This chain uses TRBV7-3 with TRBJ1-2; 8 bases agree with TRBD1. Germline CDR1 is SGHTA and CDR2 is FQGTGA. There are 14 residues in the CDR3. Losses at the gene ends were 1 base for V and 8 bases for J; bases not matched to a gene: 6. The CDR3 bases are TGTGCCAGCAGCTTAAATACACAGGGGGACGGCTACACCTTC. Amino acid sequence: CASSLNTQGDGYTF. The whole variable domain, remainder taken from reference TRBV7-3 and TRBJ1-2, is GAGVSQTPSNKVTEKGKYVELRCDPISGHTALYWYRQSLGQGPEFLIYFQGTGAADDSGLPNDRFFAVRPEGSVSTLKIQRTERGDSAVYLCASSLNTQGDGYTFGSGTRLTVV.

V and J are TRBV18 and TRBJ2-3, with D possibly matching TRBD1 (6 bases). The length of the CDR3 is 14 residues. V was pared by 2 bases and J by 4 bases, with 10 bases between. Germline CDR1 and CDR2: KGHSH and LQKENI. CDR3 sequence (DNA): TGTGCCAGCTCACCAGGAACAGGGCCAGATACGCAGTATTTT. Encoded protein: CASSPGTGPDTQYF.

V is TRBV6-5 and J is TRBJ2-5; D is possibly TRBD1 (5 bases). From germline, CDR1 is MNHEY and CDR2 SVGAGI. The length of the CDR3 is 15 residues. Deletions cut 6 bases from V and 3 bases from J, with 17 bases between. The CDR3 here is CASSSTGIGEETQYF. In nucleotides, the CDR3 is TGTGCCAGCAGCTCTACGGGTATAGGGGAAGAGACCCAGTACTTC.

This chain uses TRBV5-1 with TRBJ2-1; 14 nucleotides line up with TRBD2. The length of the CDR3 is 16 residues. V was clipped by 0 bases and J by 7 bases; unmatched bases: 3. CDR1 SGHRS and CDR2 YFSETQ come from the germline V gene. The CDR3 loop reads CASSLGGLAGVNEQFF. The CDR3 nucleotides read TGCGCCAGCAGCTTGGGGGGACTAGCGGGAGTTAATGAGCAGTTCTTC.

The genes are TRBV7-3 and TRBJ2-1; 9 nucleotides align to TRBD2. This CDR3 is 16 amino acids long. The V gene's germline CDR1 is SGHTA and CDR2 FQGTGA. V was pared by 5 bases and J by 10 bases, with 15 bases of the junction left unmatched. The CDR3 reads CASSPPTSGPKAEQFF. CDR3 coding DNA: TGTGCCAGCAGCCCGCCTACTAGCGGGCCCAAGGCGGAGCAGTTCTTC.

CDR3 loop: CASSEVVGLENTIYF. Written as DNA, the CDR3 is TGTGCCAGCAGTGAAGTGGTCGGTCTCGAAAACACCATATATTTT. This chain connects TRBV6-1 to TRBJ1-3; D ambiguous. Germline V gene sequence: CDR1 MNHNS, CDR2 SASEGT. The V end lost 1 base, the J end lost 6 bases, and 13 bases lay between the germline ends. The CDR3 loop spans 15 amino acids.

This chain joins TRBV29-1 and TRBJ2-1, with unresolved D. This CDR3 is built from 12 residues. The germline V gene encodes CDR1 SQVTM and CDR2 ANQGSEA. The germline V and J ends were trimmed by 0 bases and 6 bases, with 6 bases remaining between them. The CDR3 is CSVEDQLNEQFF. The DNA of the CDR3 is TGCAGCGTTGAAGATCAACTCAATGAGCAGTTCTTC.

The chain couples TRBV2 to TRBJ2-3, with 9 bases fitting TRBD2. V shed 2 bases and J 1 base; nucleotides not matched to a gene: 1. From germline, CDR1 is SNHLY and CDR2 FYNNEI. CDR3 length: 15 residues. CDR3 region: CASSERTSGTDTQYF. The CDR3 DNA reads TGTGCCAGCAGTGAACGGACTAGCGGCACAGATACGCAGTATTTT.

The chain combines TRBV2 with TRBJ2-5; the D gene is possibly TRBD2 (5 bases). The last part of the DNA fits TRBJ2-7 better; the J call may be wrong. CDR1 and CDR2 (germline): SNHLY, FYNNEI. This CDR3 spans 14 amino acids. The CDR3 DNA sequence: TGTGCCAGCATGAGACTAATCAGCTCCTACGAGCAGTACTTC. Translating it yields CASMRLISSYEQYF.

The V call is TRBV13, the J call TRBJ2-7; 10 bases fit TRBD2. Germline trimming cut 0 bases from V and 2 bases from J; bases unmatched to any gene: 7. CDR3 length: 17 residues. The germline gives CDR1 PRHDT, CDR2 FYEKMQ (reference sequence). CDR3 amino acids: CASSLGRGLAATYEQYF. In nucleotides, the CDR3 is TGTGCCAGCAGCTTAGGCCGAGGACTAGCGGCCACCTACGAGCAGTACTTC.

The chain is built from TRBV10-3 and TRBJ1-1; the D is unclear. CDR1 is ENHRY, CDR2 SYGVKD, per germline. The CDR3 sequence is 16 residues long. V was shortened by 0 bases and J by 0 bases, with 11 bases between the two germline ends. This CDR3 reads CAISESPAPMNTEAFF. The CDR3 region has the DNA TGTGCCATCAGTGAGTCCCCAGCGCCAATGAACACTGAAGCTTTCTTT.

The chain uses TRBV11-1 and TRBJ2-1, with 10 bases that match TRBD2. J gave up 4 bases and V 10 bases, and 13 bases lay outside the gene matches. This CDR3 spans 16 amino acids. The germline V gene encodes CDR1 SGHAT and CDR2 FQDESV (reference sequence). CDR3 protein: CAISPSGRGGYNEQFF. In nucleotides, the CDR3 is TGTGCCATCTCGCCTAGCGGGAGAGGAGGTTACAATGAGCAGTTCTTC.

This chain uses TRBV7-8 with TRBJ2-7; no reliable D call. Germline V gene data show CDR1 as SGHVS and CDR2 as FQNEAQ. Trimming shortened V by 1 base and J by 2 bases, and 12 bases separated the two germline ends. The length of the CDR3 is 15 residues. The CDR3 region has the DNA TGTGCCAGCAGCTTAGAGGCGGAAGAAACCTACGAGCAGTACTTC. Encoded protein: CASSLEAEETYEQYF.

The V call is TRBV7-9, the J call TRBJ2-1, with D maybe TRBD1 (5 bases). This CDR3 spans 13 amino acids. V dropped 5 bases and J dropped 9 bases, with 14 bases sitting between them. CDR1 and CDR2 (germline): SEHNR, FQNEAQ (reference sequence). The chain's CDR3 is CASSTQGKGEQFF. The CDR3 DNA reads TGTGCCAGCAGCACTCAGGGTAAAGGTGAGCAGTTCTTC.

The V and J genes are TRBV9 and TRBJ1-5; TRBD1 matches at 10 bases. CDR1 SGDLS and CDR2 YYNGEE come from the germline V gene. The J segment lost 2 bases and the V segment lost 4 bases, leaving 3 bases of the junction unmatched. This CDR3 is 15 amino acids long. CDR3 in DNA: TGTGCCAGCAGCATCGGGACAGGGGGCAATCAGCCCCAGCATTTT. This gives the protein CASSIGTGGNQPQHF.

The chain combines TRBV27 with TRBJ2-7; 14 bases align to TRBD2. The CDR3 has 16 amino acids. After removal of 6 bases from V and 4 bases from J, the junction contained 8 bases not matched to a gene. The V gene's germline CDR1 is MNHEY and CDR2 SMNVEV (reference sequence). CDR3 sequence (DNA): TGTGCCAGCAGCTCCGGACTAGCGGGAGGCGGGTACGAGCAGTACTTC. Its protein product is CASSSGLAGGGYEQYF.

This rearrangement joins TRBV5-1 to TRBJ1-4, with TRBD1 matching over 9 bases. Germline loops: CDR1 SGHRS, CDR2 YFSETQ. The CDR3 contains 15 residues. V lost 10 bases to trimming and J lost 8 bases; unmatched junction nucleotides: 15. CDR3 loop: CASSRQGVNAEKLFF. CDR3 in DNA: TGCGCCTCCTCCCGACAGGGGGTTAACGCAGAAAAACTGTTTTTT.

This chain uses TRBV29-1 with TRBJ2-7; D perhaps matches TRBD2 (6 bases). The germline V gene has CDR1 SQVTM and CDR2 ANQGSEA. The CDR3 sequence is 13 residues long. V shed 3 bases and J shed 2 bases, with 11 bases lying between them. CDR3 loop: CSVEEGPAYEQYF. CDR3 coding DNA: TGCAGCGTTGAGGAGGGGCCCGCCTACGAGCAGTACTTC.

The CDR3 DNA reads TGTGCCAGCAGGCCCGGGACAGGGGACACCGGGGAGCTGTTTTTT. This codes for CASRPGTGDTGELFF. The chain has TRBV9 and TRBJ2-2, with TRBD1 identical over 10 bases. J lost 3 bases, V lost 5 bases, and 4 bases had no gene match. The CDR3 has 15 amino acids. Germline V CDR1 and CDR2: SGDLS, YYNGEE.

The genes are TRBV7-9 and TRBJ2-7; D is unresolved. The V end lost 1 base, the J end lost 1 base, and 5 bases lay between the germline ends. The CDR3 is made up of 13 amino acids. The V gene's germline CDR1 is SEHNR and CDR2 FQNEAQ (reference sequence). Here the CDR3 reads CASSLESSYEQYF. For the CDR3, the DNA is TGTGCCAGCAGCTTAGAATCGTCCTACGAGCAGTACTTC.